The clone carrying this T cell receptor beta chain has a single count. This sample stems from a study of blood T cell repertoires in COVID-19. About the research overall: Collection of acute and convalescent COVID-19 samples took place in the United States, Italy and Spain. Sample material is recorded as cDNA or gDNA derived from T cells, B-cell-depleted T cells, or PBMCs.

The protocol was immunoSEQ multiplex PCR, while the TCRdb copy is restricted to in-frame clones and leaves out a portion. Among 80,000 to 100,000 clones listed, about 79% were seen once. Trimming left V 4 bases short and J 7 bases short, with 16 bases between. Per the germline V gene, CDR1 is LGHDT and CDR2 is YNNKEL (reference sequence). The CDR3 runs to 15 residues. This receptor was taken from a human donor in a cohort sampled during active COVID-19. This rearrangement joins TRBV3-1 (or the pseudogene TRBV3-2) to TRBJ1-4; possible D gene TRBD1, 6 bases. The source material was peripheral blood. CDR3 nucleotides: TGTGCCAGCAGCCGGACAGCCGGGGATACTGAAAAACTGTTTTTT. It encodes CASSRTAGDTEKLFF.